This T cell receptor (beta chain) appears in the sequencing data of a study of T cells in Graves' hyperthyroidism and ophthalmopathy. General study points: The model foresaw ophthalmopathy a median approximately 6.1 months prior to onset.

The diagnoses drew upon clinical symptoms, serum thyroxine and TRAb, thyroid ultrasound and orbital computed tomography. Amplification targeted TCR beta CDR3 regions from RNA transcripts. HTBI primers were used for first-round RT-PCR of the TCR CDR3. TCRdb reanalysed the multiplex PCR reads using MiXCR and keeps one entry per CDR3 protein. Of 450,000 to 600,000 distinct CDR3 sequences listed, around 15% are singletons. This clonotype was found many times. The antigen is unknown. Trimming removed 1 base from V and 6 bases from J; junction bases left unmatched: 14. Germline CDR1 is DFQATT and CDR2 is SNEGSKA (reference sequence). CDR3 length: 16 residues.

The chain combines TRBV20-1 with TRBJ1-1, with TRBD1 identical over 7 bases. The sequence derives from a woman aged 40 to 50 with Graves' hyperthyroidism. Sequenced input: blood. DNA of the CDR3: TGCAGTGCTAGAGGCCCCTTGGTGGGGGGACAGTCTGAAGCTTTCTTT. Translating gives CSARGPLVGGQSEAFF.